These T cell receptor beta chains were read from a single sample in a study of blood T cell repertoires in COVID-19. Sequenced by immunoSEQ multiplex PCR; TCRdb stores in-frame clones only, minus some. The table shows fewer than 200,000 clones, with 70% to 80% occurring only once. The sequencing sample was made of peripheral blood. The source is a woman aged 45-60 years with active or convalescent COVID-19. Each CDR3 is given with its conserved first and last residue. A D gene is named only where the DNA matches it firmly. The size field is filled for only some rows; it gives once, few, many or a size class.

D	size	length	V	J	DNA	CDR3
TRBD2	-	14	TRBV7-8	TRBJ2-3	TGTGCCAGCAGTCCCGTTAGCGGGTCAGATACGCAGTATTTT	CASSPVSGSDTQYF
TRBD1	-	15	TRBV2	TRBJ2-7	TGTGCCAGCAGTGGAGGACAGGGGAGTGCTTACGAGCAGTACTTC	CASSGGQGSAYEQYF
-	-	14	TRBV4-3	TRBJ1-2	TGCGCCAGCAGCCAAGAGGCCGGAGTCGGTGGCTACACCTTC	CASSQEAGVGGYTF
TRBD2	once	15	TRBV6-5	TRBJ2-1	TGTGCCAGCAGTCAAAGGACTAGCGGGACCAATGAGCAGTTCTTC	CASSQRTSGTNEQFF
TRBD1	-	15	TRBV19	TRBJ1-2	TGTGCCAGTAGTACTGACAGGGGAAGAGCGGGAGGCTACACCTTC	CASSTDRGRAGGYTF
TRBD2	-	16	TRBV7-8	TRBJ2-4	TGTGCCAGCAGCCCCGAGCGGGAGTTATCCAAAAACATTCAGTACTTC	CASSPERELSKNIQYF
-	-	14	TRBV6-1	TRBJ1-3	TGTGCCAGCAGTGACGGGGGACCGGGAAACACCATATATTTT	CASSDGGPGNTIYF
-	-	14	TRBV27	TRBJ1-2	TGTGCCAGCAGTCCGACGACATCAACTTCGGGCTACACCTTC	CASSPTTSTSGYTF
TRBD1	few	17	TRBV4-2	TRBJ2-5	TGTGCCAGCAGCCAAACTAGGCAGGGGGCCCTAAAAGAGACCCAGTACTTC	CASSQTRQGALKETQYF
TRBD1	-	14	TRBV6-2/TRBV6-3	TRBJ1-2	TGTGCCAGCAGCGTGGACAGGGGCCGTTATGGCTACACCTTC	CASSVDRGRYGYTF
-	-	14	TRBV2	TRBJ1-2	TGTGCCAGCAGTCTACAGGGCTCGAGGGCGGGCTACACCTTC	CASSLQGSRAGYTF
TRBD1	-	15	TRBV28	TRBJ1-5	TGTGCCAGCAGATGGACAGGGTCCACGAATCAGCCCCAGCATTTT	CASRWTGSTNQPQHF
-	-	15	TRBV30	TRBJ1-1	TGTGCCTGGATGAGGCCCCAGTATTCGGGCACTGAAGCTTTCTTT	CAWMRPQYSGTEAFF
-	-	13	TRBV9	TRBJ1-2	TGTGCCAGCAGCGTAGATCGGGGATACGGCTACACCTTC	CASSVDRGYGYTF
-	-	11	TRBV29-1	TRBJ2-1	TGCAGCGCCCGCGATTACAATGAGCAGTTCTTC	CSARDYNEQFF
-	-	15	TRBV2	TRBJ1-1	TGTGCCAGCAGTGAAAGGGGCCCCACGAACACTGAAGCTTTCTTT	CASSERGPTNTEAFF
-	-	15	TRBV9	TRBJ1-5	TGTGCCAGCAGCGTAGGAGGCAATACCAATCAGCCCCAGCATTTT	CASSVGGNTNQPQHF
-	once	15	TRBV28	TRBJ1-4	TGTGCCAGCAGCCTTATCCAGGGTCGGAACGAAAAACTGTTTTTT	CASSLIQGRNEKLFF
-	once	13	TRBV12-3/TRBV12-4	TRBJ1-1	TGTGCCAGCAGTTTCGGGGGGGAAACTGAAGCTTTCTTT	CASSFGGETEAFF
TRBD2	-	16	TRBV5-1	TRBJ2-7	TGCGCCAGCAGCCAGGGACTAGCGGGAAATGGGTACGAGCAGTACTTC	CASSQGLAGNGYEQYF
TRBD2	-	15	TRBV7-2	TRBJ2-3	TGTGCCAGCAGCGGCGGGGGGGGTAGCACAGATACGCAGTATTTT	CASSGGGGSTDTQYF
TRBD1	-	14	TRBV5-6	TRBJ2-7	TGTGCCAGCAGCCCCGGGACAGGGAGCAACGAGCAGTACTTC	CASSPGTGSNEQYF
-	once	16	TRBV5-1	TRBJ1-3	TGCGCCAGCAGCTTGAATGCCGGCGGCTCTGGAAACACCATATATTTT	CASSLNAGGSGNTIYF
TRBD1	-	17	TRBV6-2/TRBV6-3	TRBJ2-2	TGTGCCAGCAGTTCTTTCTCCGGGACAGGGCACACCGGGGAGCTGTTTTTT	CASSSFSGTGHTGELFF
TRBD1	-	12	TRBV18	TRBJ2-7	TGTGCCAGTGGGGGACAGGGCGACGAGCAGTACTTC	CASGGQGDEQYF
TRBD2	-	14	TRBV6-4	TRBJ2-1	TGTGCCAGCAGTGTGCTAGCGGGCACCAATGAGCAGTTCTTC	CASSVLAGTNEQFF
TRBD2	-	15	TRBV3-1/TRBV3-2	TRBJ2-3	TGTGCCAGCAGCCAAGGTAGCGGGAGCACAGATACGCAGTATTTT	CASSQGSGSTDTQYF
TRBD2	-	16	TRBV28	TRBJ2-5	TGTGCCAGCAGTGTAGGAACGGGGGGGTCCCTTAAGACCCAGTACTTC	CASSVGTGGSLKTQYF
-	-	15	TRBV11-2	TRBJ1-3	TGTGCCAGCAGCTTCGCAGGGAATGCTGGAAACACCATATATTTT	CASSFAGNAGNTIYF
-	-	14	TRBV25-1	TRBJ2-7	TGTGCCAGCAGTGTAAGGGGGTTGGGCTACGAGCAGTACTTC	CASSVRGLGYEQYF
-	-	12	TRBV27	TRBJ1-2	TGTGCCAGCAGTCAACAGGGTCGGGGCTACACCTTC	CASSQQGRGYTF